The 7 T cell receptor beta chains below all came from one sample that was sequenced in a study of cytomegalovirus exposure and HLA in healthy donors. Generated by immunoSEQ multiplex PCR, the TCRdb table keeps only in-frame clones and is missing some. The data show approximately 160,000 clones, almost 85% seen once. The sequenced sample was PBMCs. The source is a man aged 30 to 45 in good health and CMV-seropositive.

CDR3 sequence (DNA): TGCGCCAGCAGCCAAGATAAGTGGGGAGGGGTGAACACCGGGGAGCTGTTTTTT. Protein sequence: CASSQDKWGGVNTGELFF. V gene TRBV4-1 combines with J gene TRBJ2-2; TRBD2 aligns across 7 bases. J lost 1 base, V lost 0 bases, and 8 bases had no gene match. Per the germline V gene, CDR1 is MGHRA and CDR2 is YSYEKL. This CDR3 contains 18 residues.

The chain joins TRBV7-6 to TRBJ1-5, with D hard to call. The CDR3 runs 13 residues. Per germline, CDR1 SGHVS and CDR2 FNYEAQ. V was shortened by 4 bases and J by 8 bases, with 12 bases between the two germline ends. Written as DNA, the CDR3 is TGTGCCAGCAGCTCATTCGTATCGGAGCCCCAGCATTTT. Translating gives CASSSFVSEPQHF.

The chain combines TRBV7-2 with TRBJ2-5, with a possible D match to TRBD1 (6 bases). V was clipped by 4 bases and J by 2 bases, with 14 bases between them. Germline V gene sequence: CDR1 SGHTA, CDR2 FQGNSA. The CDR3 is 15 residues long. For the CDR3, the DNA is TGTGCCAGCAGCTCCTCAACAGGGCCTCAAGAGACCCAGTACTTC. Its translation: CASSSSTGPQETQYF.

CDR3 coding DNA: TGTGCCAGCAGCGACTCCCTCCGAGCGGGTGATAGGGATGAGCAGTTCTTC. Translation: CASSDSLRAGDRDEQFF. The genes are TRBV9 and TRBJ2-1; the D gene is possibly TRBD2 (6 bases). V dropped 3 bases and J dropped 8 bases, with 24 bases sitting between them. Germline lookup yields CDR1 SGDLS and CDR2 YYNGEE. The CDR3 is made up of 17 amino acids.

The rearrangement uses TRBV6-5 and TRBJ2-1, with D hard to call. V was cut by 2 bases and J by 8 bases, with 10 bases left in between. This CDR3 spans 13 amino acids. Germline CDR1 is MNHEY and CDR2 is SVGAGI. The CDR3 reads CASSYGQAHEQFF. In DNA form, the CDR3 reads TGTGCCAGCAGTTACGGCCAGGCTCATGAGCAGTTCTTC.

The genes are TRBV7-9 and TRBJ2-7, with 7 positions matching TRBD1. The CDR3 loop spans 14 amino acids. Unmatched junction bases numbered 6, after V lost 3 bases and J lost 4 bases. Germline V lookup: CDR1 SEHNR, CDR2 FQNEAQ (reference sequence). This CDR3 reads CASSFPGQIYEQYF. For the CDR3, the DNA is TGTGCCAGCAGCTTTCCGGGACAGATATACGAGCAGTACTTC.

CDR3 loop: CASSLWGAETQYF. For the CDR3, the DNA is TGTGCCAGCAGCTTGTGGGGAGCAGAGACCCAGTACTTC. The chain has TRBV5-4 and TRBJ2-5; D is possibly TRBD2 (5 bases). The CDR3 sequence is 13 residues long. Looked up from germline, CDR1 is SGHNT and CDR2 is YYREEE (reference sequence). V was trimmed by 1 base and J by 4 bases, leaving 8 bases between them.